This T cell receptor beta chain was sequenced for a study of early T cells in non-severe SARS-CoV-2 infection. TCRdb used MiXCR to reprocess the 5' RACE reads, holding one entry per CDR3 protein. Here the sample spans about 30,000 distinct CDR3 sequences, approximately 5.6% being singletons. Many counts were recorded for this clonotype. At one boundary the junction diverges from the germline segment, which might be a read error. The TCR originated in an adult who was a healthcare worker with PCR-confirmed SARS-CoV-2 infection or an uninfected control (not recorded which). Sequenced: whole blood.

Here the CDR3 DNA reads TGTGCCAGCACCTTAGGAGGTTATAATTCACCCCTCCACTTT. Its translation: CASTLGGYNSPLHF. V is TRBV11-2 and J is TRBJ1-6; D is unresolved. This CDR3 spans 14 amino acids. Germline V CDR1 and CDR2: SGHAT, FQNNGV.